This T cell receptor beta chain was sequenced during a study of blood T cell repertoires in COVID-19 (dated by TCRdb to 2019 to 2021). Turning to the overall study: Samples covering the acute and convalescent phases of COVID-19 were provided by collaborators in the United States, Italy and Spain. The samples were drawn from the first 160 participants of the ongoing ImmuneRACE study and from some 1,300 subjects provided by 6 global collaborators. Nearly every sample came with metadata listing a de-identified subject ID, COVID-19 status, age in years and sex. Where available, HLA class I and class II types were taken from metadata supplied by the sample provider and were not determined by assay-based typing. The material from the prospective study consisted of cDNA or gDNA derived from T cells, B-cell-depleted T cells, or PBMCs. The repertoires were made available in a free public database intended to serve as a resource for research on the immune response to SARS-CoV-2. Subjects who had been exposed to COVID-19, were actively infected with it, or had recovered from it provided the deeply sampled blood TCRbeta repertoires that made up the dataset.

Broad study findings and their caveats: The quantity of clinical and demographic metadata differed by source and by participant and was supplied without curation.

This clone showed up just a few times. This clone's antigen is unknown. Base qualities are not recorded, but no much larger clone differs from it by a single base. Another Seattle source contributed samples from volunteer blood donors who had recovered from COVID-19. The collaborating institutions used their own protocols to collect whole blood in K2EDTA tubes. For TCRbeta analysis, collaborator samples were shipped as frozen whole blood, as isolated PBMCs, or as DNA extracted from either sample type. TCRbeta CDR3 regions were amplified from genomic DNA by means of the immunoSEQ Assay, a bias-controlled multiplex PCR. Per the authors' processing: The number of nucleated cells in each sample was estimated by amplification of reference gene primers within the assay. Sequence reads were collapsed and filtered to measure the absolute abundance of every unique TCRbeta CDR3 rearrangement. For each sample, productive Simpson clonality was calculated as the square root of Simpson's diversity index over productive rearrangements. TCRdb re-hosts the immuneACCESS table, in-frame sequences only. Its copies lack some clones; in the studies checked, an unresolved V gene accounts for under half of them, and the cause for the rest is not known. V and J calls and clone size follow that table, whereas D and trimming were derived from the DNA. Present in this sample are 150,000 or so clones, about 83% of which were seen just once. The top ten clonotypes cover 10% to 15% of the sample.

The clonotype originates from a man aged 65-85 years who had recovered from COVID-19. The material sequenced was peripheral blood.

The CDR3: CASSQTTGDGKGYTF. The nucleotide sequence reads as follows: TGCGCCAGCAGCCAAACCACAGGAGACGGTAAAGGCTACACCTTC. Recombination joined TRBV4-1 with TRBJ1-2; the best D guess is TRBD1, with 5 bases matching. From the cysteine up to the phenylalanine, the CDR3 has a length of 15 residues. Only the CDR3 region is kept as DNA, spanning 45 bases read in frame from base 1. CDR1 MGHRA and CDR2 YSYEKL are derived from the germline V gene. V was cut back by 2 bases and J by 8 bases, leaving a gap of 18 bases between them.